This is a list of T cell receptor beta chains from one sample in a study of identifying expanded T cells in peripheral blood. The repertoire was sequenced with immunoSEQ multiplex PCR; TCRdb's copy has only in-frame clones and lacks some. This sample has about 130,000 clones; 86% occur once, and the top ten carry 8.4%. The specimen sequenced was blood. The receptors shown here come from a person between 18 and 70 years old in good health. The CDR3 runs from the conserved cysteine through the conserved F or W. A D gene is named only where the DNA matches it firmly. Expanded clones are given a class, and other clones once, few, many or no size at all.

TRBV5-1	TRBJ2-7	TRBD2	.	TGCGCCAGCAGCCCAAGCGGGGGGACCTACGAGCAGTACTTC	CASSPSGGTYEQYF
TRBV14	TRBJ2-7	TRBD1	.	TGTGCCAGCAGTGAGGGGGCGCGGTACGAGCAGTACTTC	CASSEGARYEQYF
TRBV6-5	TRBJ2-3	.	.	TGTGCCAGCAGTTACTCGGGGGTGCAGGATACGCAGTATTTT	CASSYSGVQDTQYF
TRBV7-9	TRBJ2-1	TRBD1	.	TGTGCCAGCAGATCCTCCAGGACAGGGCGCCCTTTCGGTGAGCAGTTCTTC	CASRSSRTGRPFGEQFF
TRBV7-2	TRBJ2-7	TRBD1	.	TGTGCCAGCAGCTTAGGGACAGGGTTGGTTGAGCAGTACTTC	CASSLGTGLVEQYF
TRBV28	TRBJ2-7	.	.	TGTGCCAGCAGTTTAGGATGGTCCTCCTACGAGCAGTACTTC	CASSLGWSSYEQYF
TRBV27	TRBJ2-3	TRBD2	.	TGTGCCAGCAGTTTATTACGACGGGGGGGCCTTGATACGCAGTATTTT	CASSLLRRGGLDTQYF
TRBV19	TRBJ2-7	TRBD2	.	TGTGCCAGTAGTATATCTAGCGGAGGAGAGCAGTACTTC	CASSISSGGEQYF
TRBV5-1	TRBJ1-2	.	.	TGCGCCAGCAGCTTGACGGTCGTCTATGGCTACACCTTC	CASSLTVVYGYTF
TRBV18	TRBJ2-5	.	.	TGTGCCAGCTCACCGCCGGCGGGGGCCCTGGGGGAGACCCAGTACTTC	CASSPPAGALGETQYF
TRBV28	TRBJ1-4	.	.	TGTGCCAGCAGTACCCCGGCCTTGCAGGCCCGTCGGGAAAAACTGTTTTTT	CASSTPALQARREKLFF
TRBV6-6	TRBJ2-3	.	.	TGTGCCAGCAGACCCGGACAGCACACAGATACGCAGTATTTT	CASRPGQHTDTQYF
TRBV4-1	TRBJ1-2	.	.	TGCGCCAGCAGCCAAGATGGGGGGATCAACTATGGCTACACCTTC	CASSQDGGINYGYTF
TRBV7-8	TRBJ2-7	.	.	TGTGCCAGCAGCCCCGACAGAGAGCAGTACTTC	CASSPDREQYF
TRBV11-2	TRBJ2-2	TRBD2	.	TGTGCCAGCAGCCCACTAGCGGTTAGGAACACCGGGGAGCTGTTTTTT	CASSPLAVRNTGELFF
TRBV19	TRBJ2-5	.	once	TGTGCCAGTAGTATAATCCCAGGACAAGAGACCCAGTACTTC	CASSIIPGQETQYF
TRBV18	TRBJ1-1	.	.	TGTGCCAGCTCACCTAGAGGGTTACGGGACGGCACTGAAGCTTTCTTT	CASSPRGLRDGTEAFF
TRBV7-2	TRBJ1-5	.	.	TGTGCCAGCAGCTTTAGGTATGAAAATCAGCCCCAGCATTTT	CASSFRYENQPQHF
TRBV6-5	TRBJ1-3	.	few	TGTGCCAGCAAGTTACAGGGCTTGGCTGGAAACACCATATATTTT	CASKLQGLAGNTIYF
TRBV25-1	TRBJ2-1	TRBD1	.	TGTGCCAGCAGTTCACCGGGACAGGGGTGGGATGAGCAGTTCTTC	CASSSPGQGWDEQFF
TRBV6-5	TRBJ1-2	.	few	TGTGCCAGCAGTTACTCGAATCTGGGGGTTTCGGGCTACACCTTC	CASSYSNLGVSGYTF
TRBV6-5	TRBJ2-7	.	.	TGTGCCAGCAGTTCTCCGATGACGGACATCTACGAGCAGTACTTC	CASSSPMTDIYEQYF
TRBV5-5	TRBJ1-4	TRBD1	.	TGTGCCAGCAGCACGATGACAGGGGGCGGTTCCACTAATGAAAAACTGTTTTTT	CASSTMTGGGSTNEKLFF
TRBV7-9	TRBJ2-3	.	.	TGTGCCAGCAGCCGACTGCGCGGTCCCATAGAGGGCACAGATACGCAGTATTTT	CASSRLRGPIEGTDTQYF
TRBV6-5	TRBJ2-1	TRBD2	once	TGTGCCAGCAGCCCTAGCGGGCCAGACAATGAGCAGTTCTTC	CASSPSGPDNEQFF
TRBV11-3	TRBJ2-2	.	few	TGTGCCAGCAGCCAACGCCGGGGAAGCGCAAGCGTCGGGGAGCTGTTTTTT	CASSQRRGSASVGELFF
TRBV10-3	TRBJ2-3	.	.	TGTGCCATCAGTGAGTCGACGGTAGGGGATCACACAGATACGCAGTATTTT	CAISESTVGDHTDTQYF
TRBV4-2	TRBJ2-3	TRBD2	.	TGTGCCAGCAGCCAAGAAGTGGCGGGGGGCACAGATACGCAGTATTTT	CASSQEVAGGTDTQYF
TRBV18	TRBJ1-4	.	.	TGTGCCAGCTCACCACGGGCGGGAACTAATGAAAAACTGTTTTTT	CASSPRAGTNEKLFF
TRBV10-2	TRBJ2-2	TRBD2	.	TGCGCCAGCTTACTAGCGGGTCCGGGCGCCGGGGAGCTGTTTTTT	CASLLAGPGAGELFF
TRBV28	TRBJ1-5	.	.	TGTGCCAGCAGTTCCCCAGTGATGGGCGATAGCAATCAGCCCCAGCATTTT	CASSSPVMGDSNQPQHF
TRBV28	TRBJ2-5	.	.	TGTGCCAGCTTTGGGGGAGTGGGAGAGACCCAGTACTTC	CASFGGVGETQYF
TRBV29-1	TRBJ2-7	.	.	TGCAGCGTTTTATGGGGGGTAACCTACGAGCAGTACTTC	CSVLWGVTYEQYF
TRBV5-6	TRBJ1-5	TRBD1	.	TGTGCCAGCAGCTTGGCCAGGGACAGGGGGTATCAGCCCCAGCATTTT	CASSLARDRGYQPQHF
TRBV25-1	TRBJ2-2	.	.	TGTGCCAGCAGTGAGCTAGGACACACCGGGGAGCTGTTTTTT	CASSELGHTGELFF
TRBV27	TRBJ2-7	TRBD2	.	TGTGCCAGCAGGACTAGCGGGAGTCCATACGAGCAGTACTTC	CASRTSGSPYEQYF
TRBV15	TRBJ2-2	TRBD1	.	TGTGCCACCAGCCTACGGGACAGGAGTTACACCGGGGAGCTGTTTTTT	CATSLRDRSYTGELFF
TRBV7-9	TRBJ1-1	.	.	TGTGCCAGCAGCTTCGGAACGGGGGTTGAAGCTTTCTTT	CASSFGTGVEAFF
TRBV4-3	TRBJ1-4	.	.	TGCGCCAGCAGTCATCTGGCTGCAACTAATGAAAAACTGTTTTTT	CASSHLAATNEKLFF
TRBV5-1	TRBJ2-1	TRBD1	.	TGCGCCAGCAATCAGGGGGCTTCCTACAATGAGCAGTTCTTC	CASNQGASYNEQFF
TRBV5-1	TRBJ2-3	.	.	TGCGCCAGCAGCTTAGGGGGCGGAGGAGGGGAAGATACGCAGTATTTT	CASSLGGGGGEDTQYF
TRBV28	TRBJ1-5	.	few	TGTGCCAGCGAGGTTAGCAATCAGCCCCAGCATTTT	CASEVSNQPQHF
TRBV7-2	TRBJ1-2	.	.	TGTGCCAGCAGCTTACAAGGGGTCCATGGCTACACCTTC	CASSLQGVHGYTF
TRBV20-1	TRBJ1-1	.	.	TGCAGTGCTAGTCTCGAGACGACGGCTTTCTTT	CSASLETTAFF
TRBV6-4	TRBJ2-3	.	once	TGTGCCAGCAGCCGGGAGAGCACAGATACGCAGTATTTT	CASSRESTDTQYF
TRBV14	TRBJ2-6	.	.	TGTGCCAGCAGCCAAGCCGGTAGGGATGGGGCCAACGTCCTGACTTTC	CASSQAGRDGANVLTF
TRBV11-2	TRBJ1-3	.	few	TGTGCCAGCAGCTCCCAAGGAAACACCATATATTTT	CASSSQGNTIYF
TRBV2	TRBJ2-1	TRBD2	few	TGTGCCAGCAGAGGGAGGGGCGCCTACAATGAGCAGTTCTTC	CASRGRGAYNEQFF
TRBV28	TRBJ1-5	.	.	TGTGCCAGCTCCCCGGACAGATTCAGCAATCAGCCCCAGCATTTT	CASSPDRFSNQPQHF
TRBV5-1	TRBJ1-1	.	.	TGCGCCAGCAGCTTTTCTCATAACACTGAAGCTTTCTTT	CASSFSHNTEAFF
TRBV5-1	TRBJ2-7	TRBD1	.	TGCGCCAGCAGCTCAATAGACAGGGGCTACGAGCAGTACTTC	CASSSIDRGYEQYF
TRBV5-1	TRBJ1-1	.	.	TGCGCCAGCAGCTTTGGGCAGAACACTGAAGCTTTCTTT	CASSFGQNTEAFF
TRBV2	TRBJ1-4	.	.	TGTGCCAGCAGTGATGGCAGGTTTAATGAAAAACTGTTTTTT	CASSDGRFNEKLFF
TRBV19	TRBJ1-2	TRBD1	.	TGTGCCAGTATAAAACAGGGGGCACCCCGCCCCACCTTC	CASIKQGAPRPTF
TRBV19	TRBJ2-7	.	.	TGTGCCAGTAGTATCCCAGCTCCCCTGGGCTACGAGCAGTACTTC	CASSIPAPLGYEQYF
TRBV4-2	TRBJ2-5	TRBD2	once	TGTGCCAGCAGCGCTAGCGGGAGGGCCTTGACCCAGTACTTC	CASSASGRALTQYF
TRBV6-6	TRBJ1-2	.	.	TGTGCCAGCAGTTATCCTACTGACGTACCCGGGGGGGGCTACACCTTC	CASSYPTDVPGGGYTF
TRBV6-1	TRBJ2-6	.	.	TGTGCCAGCAGTGGCTCTGGGGCCAACGTCCTGACTTTC	CASSGSGANVLTF
TRBV6-5	TRBJ2-5	TRBD1	once	TGTGCCAGCATGGGGGACAGGGGGCACGAGACCCAGTACTTC	CASMGDRGHETQYF